The T cell receptor beta chain under discussion was sequenced for a study of shared clonotypes between healthy human individuals. Libraries were prepared by immunoSEQ multiplex PCR; TCRdb keeps only in-frame clonotypes and omits some of them. The sample contains approximately 640,000 clones, roughly 91% of which appear only once. Trimming took off 5 bases at V and 12 bases at J, with 14 bases between the two ends. The length of the CDR3 is 12 residues. The germline CDR1 and CDR2 sequences are MNHEY and SMNVEV (reference sequence). The sequenced sample was memory CD8+ T cells from PBMCs. Indicated subset: CD45RO+ cells pooled with CCR7-negative TemRA cells. The sequence came from a man in his late teens or twenties in good health. Some clones in this sample may be carry-over from other donors' samples. The chain couples TRBV27 to TRBJ1-5; no clear D gene. The CDR3 nucleotides read TGTGCCAGCAGTACCATAGCTGGGGACCAGCATTTT. Translation gives CASSTIAGDQHF.